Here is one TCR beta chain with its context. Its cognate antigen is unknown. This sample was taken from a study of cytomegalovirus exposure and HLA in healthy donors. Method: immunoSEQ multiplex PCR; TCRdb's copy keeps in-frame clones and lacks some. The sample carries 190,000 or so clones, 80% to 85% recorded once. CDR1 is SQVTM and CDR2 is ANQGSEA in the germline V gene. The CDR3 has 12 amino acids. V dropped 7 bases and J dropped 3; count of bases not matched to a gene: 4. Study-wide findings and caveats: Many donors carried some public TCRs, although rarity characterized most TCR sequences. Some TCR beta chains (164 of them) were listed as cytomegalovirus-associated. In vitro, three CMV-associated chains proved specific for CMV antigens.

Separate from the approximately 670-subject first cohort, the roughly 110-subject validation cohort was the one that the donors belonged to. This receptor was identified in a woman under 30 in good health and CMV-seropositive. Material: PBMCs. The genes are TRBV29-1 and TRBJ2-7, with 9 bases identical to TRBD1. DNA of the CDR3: TGCAGCGCCGGGACAGGGAGCTACGAGCAGTACTTC. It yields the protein CSAGTGSYEQYF.